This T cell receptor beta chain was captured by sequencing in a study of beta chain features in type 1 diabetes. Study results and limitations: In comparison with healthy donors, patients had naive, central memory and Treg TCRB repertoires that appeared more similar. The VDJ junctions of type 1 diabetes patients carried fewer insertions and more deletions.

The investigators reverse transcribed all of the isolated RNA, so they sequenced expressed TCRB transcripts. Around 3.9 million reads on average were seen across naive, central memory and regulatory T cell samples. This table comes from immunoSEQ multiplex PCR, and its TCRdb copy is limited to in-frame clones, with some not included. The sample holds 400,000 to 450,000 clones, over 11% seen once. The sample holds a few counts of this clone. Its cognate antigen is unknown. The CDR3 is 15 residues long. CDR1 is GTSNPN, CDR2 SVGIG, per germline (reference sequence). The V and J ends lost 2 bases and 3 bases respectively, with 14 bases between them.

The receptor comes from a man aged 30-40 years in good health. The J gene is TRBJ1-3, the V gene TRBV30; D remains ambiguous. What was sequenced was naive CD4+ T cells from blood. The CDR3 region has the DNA TGTGCCTGGAGTATACCTCCGGGGATTGGAAACACCATATATTTT. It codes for CAWSIPPGIGNTIYF.